This TCR beta chain was recorded in a study of beta chain features in type 1 diabetes. cDNA synthesis used the whole RNA isolate, giving expressed TCRB sequences. Only in-frame clones appear in the TCRdb table, and some are missing; sequencing was by immunoSEQ multiplex PCR. The sample holds hundreds of thousands of clones, over 11% seen once. Study-level findings and limits: Among all four CD4+ subsets, Type 1 diabetes patients had TCRB CDR3s that were moderately but significantly shorter.

Worth noting for this clone: The antigen is not known.

Per germline, CDR1 SEHNR and CDR2 FQNEAQ (reference sequence). V lost 4 bases and J lost 4, with 4 bases in between. This CDR3 has 12 residues. This TCR came from a man younger than 35 with type 1 diabetes. The gene calls are TRBV7-9 and TRBJ1-4; D gene unclear. The material sequenced was naive CD4+ T cells from blood. The CDR3 region is CASSSINEKLFF. For the CDR3, the DNA is TGTGCCAGCAGCTCCATTAATGAAAAACTGTTTTTT. Based on the CDR3 plus reference TRBV7-9 and TRBJ1-4, the full variable domain is DTGVSQNPRHKITKRGQNVTFRCDPISEHNRLYWYRQTLGQGPEFLTYFQNEAQLEKSRLLSDRFSAERPKGSFSTLEIQRTEQGDSAMYLCASSSINEKLFFGSGTQLSVL.